These T cell receptor beta chains were read from a single sample in a study of liver allograft versus peripheral blood T cells. In TCRdb, the reads were re-called with MiXCR into one record per CDR3 protein. The sample has around 10,000 distinct CDR3 sequences, approximately 18% seen once. All receptors come from a human patient who had a liver transplant. Some T cells may arise from the graft donor. The CDR3 runs from the conserved cysteine through the conserved F or W. A D gene is named only where the DNA matches it firmly. Rows give clone size only sometimes, using once, few, many, or a class for an expanded clone.

clone_size | j_call | d_call | v_call | cdr3_nt | cdr3_aa
. | TRBJ2-7 | . | TRBV14 | TGTGCCAGCAGCCAGGTCCCTGGGGGATCCTACGAGCAGTACTTC | CASSQVPGGSYEQYF
. | TRBJ1-2 | . | TRBV19 | TGTGCCAGTAGTATGTTAACAGCTAACAACCATGGCTACACCTTC | CASSMLTANNHGYTF
. | TRBJ1-2 | . | TRBV20-1 | TGCAGTGCTACTCCGGGGGTTGGCTATGGCTACACCTTC | CSATPGVGYGYTF
once | TRBJ1-5 | . | TRBV25-1 | TGTGCCAGCAGCCCCTGGGGGGACAGCAATCAGCCCCAGCATTTT | CASSPWGDSNQPQHF
. | TRBJ1-1 | . | TRBV11-1 | TGTGCCAGCAGCTTAAGAGGGGCTGAAGCTTTCTTT | CASSLRGAEAFF
many | TRBJ2-3 | . | TRBV6-2/TRBV6-3 | TGTGCCAGCACCCTAGCAGGCACAGATACGCAGTATTTT | CASTLAGTDTQYF
few | TRBJ2-3 | TRBD2 | TRBV19 | TGTGCCAGTAGGCCCCAACTAGCGGGGGGCCCCGATACGCAGTATTTT | CASRPQLAGGPDTQYF
few | TRBJ2-7 | . | TRBV25-1 | TGTGCCAGCAGTAGGGCGGGGACCTCCTACGAGCAGTACTTC | CASSRAGTSYEQYF
many | TRBJ2-7 | TRBD1 | TRBV19 | TGTGCCAGTAGTGAGCGGGACAGGGACACCTACGAGCAGTACTTC | CASSERDRDTYEQYF
few | TRBJ1-1 | . | TRBV30 | TGTGCCTGGAGTCGGGGGAACAGAATGAACACTGAAGCTTTCTTT | CAWSRGNRMNTEAFF
medium-sized | TRBJ1-1 | . | TRBV18 | TGTGCCAGCCGGGACGGGGAAAACACTGAAGCTTTCTTT | CASRDGENTEAFF
medium-sized | TRBJ1-1 | . | TRBV27 | TGTGCCAGCAGTTCCGACAGCATGAACACTGAAGCTTTCTTT | CASSSDSMNTEAFF
few | TRBJ1-1 | . | TRBV9 | TGTGCCAGCAGGAGGTACGGGACAATGAACACTGAAGCTTTCTTT | CASRRYGTMNTEAFF
medium-sized | TRBJ1-1 | . | TRBV7-2 | TGTGCCAGCAGCTACCAGGAGGGGCATACTGAAGCTTTCTTT | CASSYQEGHTEAFF
. | TRBJ1-5 | . | TRBV20-1 | TGCAGTGCTATGACAGATAGCAATCAGCCCCAGCATTTT | CSAMTDSNQPQHF
. | TRBJ1-4 | . | TRBV12-3/TRBV12-4 | TGTGCCAGCAGTTTGCAGGAGGGAAAACTGTTTTTT | CASSLQEGKLFF
medium-sized | TRBJ2-2 | . | TRBV5-6 | TGTGCCAGCAGCTGGTATGTTCAAAACACCGTGGAGCTGTTTTTT | CASSWYVQNTVELFF
many | TRBJ2-1 | TRBD2 | TRBV6-5 | TGTGCCAGCAGCCCCGGGACTAGCGGCCAGAATGAGCAGTTCTTC | CASSPGTSGQNEQFF
. | TRBJ1-2 | . | TRBV7-9 | TGTGCCAGCAGCTTAAAGGGTGGTGAAGGCTACACCTTC | CASSLKGGEGYTF
. | TRBJ2-1 | TRBD2 | TRBV12-5 | TGTGCTAGTGGTTTGGGACTAGCAGCGAACAATGAGCAGTTCTTC | CASGLGLAANNEQFF
medium-sized | TRBJ1-2 | . | TRBV30 | TGTGCCTGGAGTGGGAGGGCTCCGGACTATGGCTACACCTTC | CAWSGRAPDYGYTF
many | TRBJ2-3 | TRBD2 | TRBV5-4 | TGTGCCAGCAGCTTGGCTAGCGGGGATCCCCCAGATACGCAGTATTTT | CASSLASGDPPDTQYF
few | TRBJ2-7 | TRBD1 | TRBV28 | TGTGCCAGCAGTTTAAACCAACTGGGACAGGTCACCTACGAGCAGTACTTC | CASSLNQLGQVTYEQYF
medium-sized | TRBJ1-2 | TRBD1 | TRBV19 | TGTGCCAGTAGTTACTGGGACAGGGATGACTACACCTTC | CASSYWDRDDYTF
medium-sized | TRBJ1-1 | . | TRBV6-1 | TGTGCCAGCAGTGATTTGGGTTCGAACACTGAAGCTTTCTTT | CASSDLGSNTEAFF
. | TRBJ1-2 | TRBD1 | TRBV29-1 | TGCAGCGTCCAGGGGGCGTGGGGCTACACCTTC | CSVQGAWGYTF
medium-sized | TRBJ1-5 | TRBD1 | TRBV19 | TGTGCCAGTAGTACAGGGGGCGCGGGTATCAATCAGCCCCAGCATTTT | CASSTGGAGINQPQHF
. | TRBJ1-2 | . | TRBV12-3/TRBV12-4 | TGTGCCAGCGGGACCGGACCCTTCTATGGCTACACCTTC | CASGTGPFYGYTF
medium-sized | TRBJ1-6 | . | TRBV19 | TGTGCCAGTCGCACCCTGGCGTCAGACTATAATTCACCCCTCCACTTT | CASRTLASDYNSPLHF
medium-sized | TRBJ1-5 | . | TRBV6-6 | TGTGCCAGCAGGCCTGACAGTAATCAGCCCCAGCATTTT | CASRPDSNQPQHF
few | TRBJ1-5 | . | TRBV7-9 | TGTGCCAGCAGCTCCTGGGATCAGCCCCAGCATTTT | CASSSWDQPQHF
. | TRBJ2-1 | TRBD2 | TRBV6-5 | TGTGCCACCAGGGTAGCGGGGGGGGCCCGTGAGCAGTTCTTC | CATRVAGGAREQFF
. | TRBJ1-2 | TRBD1 | TRBV12-3/TRBV12-4 | TGTGCCAGCAGTTTTCGCAAGGGACAGAACTATGGCTACACCTTC | CASSFRKGQNYGYTF
. | TRBJ2-7 | . | TRBV7-9 | TGTGCCAGCAGCTTAAAAGCCGGGTCCAAAACCGAGTACTTC | CASSLKAGSKTEYF
. | TRBJ1-2 | TRBD1 | TRBV12-3/TRBV12-4 | TGTGCCAGCAGTTCGGACAGGGCCTATGGCTACACCTTC | CASSSDRAYGYTF
medium-sized | TRBJ2-6 | . | TRBV6-1 | TGTGCCAGCAACCCCGGGCAGGGAGACTCTGGGGCCAACGTCCTGACTTTC | CASNPGQGDSGANVLTF
many | TRBJ1-2 | . | TRBV11-1 | TGTGCCAGCAGCTTAGGACGGGGCTATGGCTACACCTTC | CASSLGRGYGYTF
few | TRBJ1-4 | . | TRBV18 | TGTGCCAGCTCACCAAACGCAGCTTTTAATGAAAAACTGTTTTTT | CASSPNAAFNEKLFF
few | TRBJ1-2 | . | TRBV5-4 | TGTGCCAGCAGCTTGACAGGGACTCTCTATGGCTACACCTTC | CASSLTGTLYGYTF
many | TRBJ1-2 | . | TRBV6-5 | TGTGCCAGCAGTTACGCCGACACCCTCTATGGCTACACCTTC | CASSYADTLYGYTF
once | TRBJ1-5 | . | TRBV7-2 | TGTGCCAGCAGCTTAGCCCGAAATCAGCCCCAGCATTTT | CASSLARNQPQHF
. | TRBJ2-7 | . | TRBV30 | TGTGCCTGGAGTGTACCTCAGAGGCAGTACTTC | CAWSVPQRQYF
medium-sized | TRBJ1-4 | . | TRBV19 | TGTGCCAGTAGGACCACCGGGGCTTCGAATGAAAAACTGTTTTTT | CASRTTGASNEKLFF
. | TRBJ1-4 | TRBD1 | TRBV18 | TGTGCCAGCTCACTCAACACCGGGACAGGGGACGAAAAACTGTTTTTT | CASSLNTGTGDEKLFF
. | TRBJ2-7 | . | TRBV18 | TGTGCCAGCTCACCACCGGTGTTCTTCTCCTACGAGCAGTACTTC | CASSPPVFFSYEQYF
medium-sized | TRBJ1-6 | . | TRBV18 | TGTGCCAGCTCACCGACCCCTGACAGTCTTTCACCCCTCCACTTT | CASSPTPDSLSPLHF
medium-sized | TRBJ1-6 | . | TRBV18 | TGTGCCAGCTCACCAGAGGGGGGTGAAAATTCACCCCTCCACTTT | CASSPEGGENSPLHF
many | TRBJ2-7 | . | TRBV7-9 | TGTGCCAGCAGCTTATTTGGGGGGCGGAGTGGCTCCTACGAGCAGTACTTC | CASSLFGGRSGSYEQYF
medium-sized | TRBJ1-4 | TRBD1 | TRBV6-1 | TGTGCCAGCAGAGTAACAACAGGGGCGGGTGAAAAACTGTTTTTT | CASRVTTGAGEKLFF
few | TRBJ2-5 | . | TRBV5-6 | TGTGCCAGCAGCTTGAAAGGCGGGAAAGAGACCCAGTACTTC | CASSLKGGKETQYF
. | TRBJ1-1 | . | TRBV25-1 | TGTGCCAGCAGTGAACTAGGAGACAGTCCCCCTGAAGCTTTCTTT | CASSELGDSPPEAFF
medium-sized | TRBJ1-4 | . | TRBV19 | TGTGCCAGTAGAAACCACCTCGTGAGCTCGTACGAAAAACTGTTTTTT | CASRNHLVSSYEKLFF